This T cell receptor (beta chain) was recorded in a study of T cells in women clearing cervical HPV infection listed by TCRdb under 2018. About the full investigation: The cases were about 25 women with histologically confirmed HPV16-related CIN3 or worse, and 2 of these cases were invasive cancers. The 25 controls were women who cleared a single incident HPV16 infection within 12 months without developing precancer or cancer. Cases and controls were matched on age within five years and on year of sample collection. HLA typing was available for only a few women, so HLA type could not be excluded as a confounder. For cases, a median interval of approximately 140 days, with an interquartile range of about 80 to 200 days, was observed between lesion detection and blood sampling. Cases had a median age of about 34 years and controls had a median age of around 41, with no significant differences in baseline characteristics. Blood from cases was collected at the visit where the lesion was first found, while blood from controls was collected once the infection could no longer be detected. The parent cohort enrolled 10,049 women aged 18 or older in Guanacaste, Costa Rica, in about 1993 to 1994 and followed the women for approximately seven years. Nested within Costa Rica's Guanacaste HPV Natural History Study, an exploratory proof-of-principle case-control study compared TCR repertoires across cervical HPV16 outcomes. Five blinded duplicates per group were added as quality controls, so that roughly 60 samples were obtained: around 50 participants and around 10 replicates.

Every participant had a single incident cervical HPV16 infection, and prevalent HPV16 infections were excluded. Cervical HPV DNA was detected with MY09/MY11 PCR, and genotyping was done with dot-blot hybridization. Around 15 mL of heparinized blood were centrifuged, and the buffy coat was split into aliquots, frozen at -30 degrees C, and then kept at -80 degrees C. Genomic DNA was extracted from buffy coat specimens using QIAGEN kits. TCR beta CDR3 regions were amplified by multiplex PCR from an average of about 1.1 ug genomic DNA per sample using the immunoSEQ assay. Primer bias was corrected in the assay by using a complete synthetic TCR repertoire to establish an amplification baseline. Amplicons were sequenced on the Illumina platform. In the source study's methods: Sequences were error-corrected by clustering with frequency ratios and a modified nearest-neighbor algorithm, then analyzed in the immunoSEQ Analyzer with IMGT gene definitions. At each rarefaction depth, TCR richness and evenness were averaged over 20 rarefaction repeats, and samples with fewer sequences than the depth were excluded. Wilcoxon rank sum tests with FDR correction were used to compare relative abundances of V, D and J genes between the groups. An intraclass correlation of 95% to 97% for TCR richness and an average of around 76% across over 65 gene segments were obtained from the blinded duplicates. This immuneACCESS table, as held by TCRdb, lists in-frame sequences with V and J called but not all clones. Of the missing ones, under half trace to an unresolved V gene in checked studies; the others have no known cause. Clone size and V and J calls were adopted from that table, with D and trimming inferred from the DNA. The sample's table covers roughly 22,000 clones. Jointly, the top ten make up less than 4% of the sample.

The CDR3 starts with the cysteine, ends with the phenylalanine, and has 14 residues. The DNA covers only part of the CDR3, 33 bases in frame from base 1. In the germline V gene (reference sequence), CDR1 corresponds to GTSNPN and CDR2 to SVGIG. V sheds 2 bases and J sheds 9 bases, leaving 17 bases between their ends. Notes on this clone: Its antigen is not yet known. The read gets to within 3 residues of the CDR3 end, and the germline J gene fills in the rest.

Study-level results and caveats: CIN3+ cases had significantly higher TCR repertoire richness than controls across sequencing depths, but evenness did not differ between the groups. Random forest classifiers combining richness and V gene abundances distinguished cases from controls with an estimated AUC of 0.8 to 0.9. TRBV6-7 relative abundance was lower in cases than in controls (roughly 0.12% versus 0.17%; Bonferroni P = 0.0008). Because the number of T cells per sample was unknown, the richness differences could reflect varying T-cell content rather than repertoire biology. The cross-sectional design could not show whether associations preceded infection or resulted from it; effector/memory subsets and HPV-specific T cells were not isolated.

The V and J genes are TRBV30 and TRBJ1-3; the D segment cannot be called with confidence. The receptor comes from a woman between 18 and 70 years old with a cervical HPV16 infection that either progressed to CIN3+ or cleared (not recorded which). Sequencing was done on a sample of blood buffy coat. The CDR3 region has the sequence CAWSSIGPAGTIYF. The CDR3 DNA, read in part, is TGTGCCTGGAGTTCGATCGGACCGGCGGGCACC.